Here is one T cell receptor beta chain with its context. The data are from a study of blood T cell repertoires in COVID-19. Authors' methods: Amplification of reference gene primers provided the estimated nucleated cell counts. Generated by immunoSEQ multiplex PCR, the TCRdb table keeps only in-frame clones and is missing some. That table gives V, J and clone size, and the DNA gave D and trimming. The repertoire has approximately 150,000 clones, approximately 81% of them found once; the top ten carry roughly 6%. CDR3 length equals 14 residues. Germline V gene data show CDR1 as MGHRA and CDR2 as YSYEKL. V dropped 3 bases and J dropped 3 bases, with 10 bases sitting between them. The participants were between roughly 18 and 89 years old and came from about two dozen US areas.

This sequence joins TRBV4-1 and TRBJ2-3; tentative D call: TRBD1 (6 bases). The sample consisted of PBMCs or T cells enriched from blood (not recorded which). The sequence was obtained from a woman aged 40-49 years with acute COVID-19. The CDR3 DNA is TGCGCCAGCAGCCAGGGGGCTGAAACAGATACGCAGTATTTT. It yields the protein CASSQGAETDTQYF.